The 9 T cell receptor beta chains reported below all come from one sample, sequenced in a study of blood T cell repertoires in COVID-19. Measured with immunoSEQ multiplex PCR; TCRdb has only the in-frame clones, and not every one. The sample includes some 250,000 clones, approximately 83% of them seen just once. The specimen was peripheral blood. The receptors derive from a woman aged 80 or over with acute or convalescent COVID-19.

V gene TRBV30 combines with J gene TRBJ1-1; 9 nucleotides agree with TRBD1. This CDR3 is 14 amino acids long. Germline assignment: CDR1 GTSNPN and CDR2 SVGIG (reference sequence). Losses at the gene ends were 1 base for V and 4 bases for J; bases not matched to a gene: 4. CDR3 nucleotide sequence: TGTGCCTGGAGTGGGACAGGGGTGGCCACTGAAGCTTTCTTT. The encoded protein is CAWSGTGVATEAFF.

The CDR3 loop reads CAISDTGLDGYTF. The DNA for the CDR3 is TGTGCCATCAGTGACACGGGGTTAGATGGCTACACCTTC. The J gene is TRBJ1-2, the V gene TRBV10-3, with no clear D. CDR3 length equals 13 residues. V was clipped by 3 bases and J by 6 bases, with 11 bases between them. The germline V gene has CDR1 ENHRY and CDR2 SYGVKD.

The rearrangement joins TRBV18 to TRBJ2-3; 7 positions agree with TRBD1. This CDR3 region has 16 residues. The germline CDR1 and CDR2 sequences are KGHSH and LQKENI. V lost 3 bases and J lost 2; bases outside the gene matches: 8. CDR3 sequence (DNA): TGTGCCAGCTCACCGATCGTGGGACAGATCACAGATACGCAGTATTTT. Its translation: CASSPIVGQITDTQYF.

The CDR3 reads CASRPGQEFYEQYF. The CDR3 region has the DNA TGCGCCAGCAGACCGGGACAGGAATTCTACGAGCAGTACTTC. The chain has TRBV5-1 and TRBJ2-7, with 8 bases fitting TRBD1. The CDR3 has 14 residues. The trim removed 5 bases at V and 3 bases at J, leaving 7 bases unmatched. Looked up from germline, CDR1 is SGHRS and CDR2 is YFSETQ.

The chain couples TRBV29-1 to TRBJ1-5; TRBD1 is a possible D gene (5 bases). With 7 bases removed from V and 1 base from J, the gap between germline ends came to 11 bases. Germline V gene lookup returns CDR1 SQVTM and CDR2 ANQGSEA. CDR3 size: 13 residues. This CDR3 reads CSAQGESNQPQHF. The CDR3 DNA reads TGCAGCGCCCAGGGTGAAAGCAATCAGCCCCAGCATTTT.

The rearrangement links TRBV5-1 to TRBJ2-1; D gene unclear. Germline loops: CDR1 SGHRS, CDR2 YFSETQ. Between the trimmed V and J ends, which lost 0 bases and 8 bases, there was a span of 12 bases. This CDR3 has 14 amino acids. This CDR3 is CASSLVSGVDEQFF. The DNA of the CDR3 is TGCGCCAGCAGCTTGGTATCCGGTGTCGATGAGCAGTTCTTC.

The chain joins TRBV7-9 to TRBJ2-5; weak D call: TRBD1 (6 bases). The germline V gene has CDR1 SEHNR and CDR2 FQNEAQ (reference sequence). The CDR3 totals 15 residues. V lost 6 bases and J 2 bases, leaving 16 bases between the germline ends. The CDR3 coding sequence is TGTGCCAGCAGTCCAGGACAGACACCACAAGAGACCCAGTACTTC. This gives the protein CASSPGQTPQETQYF.

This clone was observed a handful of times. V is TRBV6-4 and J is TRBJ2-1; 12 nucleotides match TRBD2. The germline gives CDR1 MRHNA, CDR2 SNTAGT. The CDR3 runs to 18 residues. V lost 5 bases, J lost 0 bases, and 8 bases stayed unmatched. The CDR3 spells CASSKTSGGPSSYNEQFF. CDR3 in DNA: TGTGCCAGCAGTAAGACTAGCGGGGGACCGAGCTCCTACAATGAGCAGTTCTTC.

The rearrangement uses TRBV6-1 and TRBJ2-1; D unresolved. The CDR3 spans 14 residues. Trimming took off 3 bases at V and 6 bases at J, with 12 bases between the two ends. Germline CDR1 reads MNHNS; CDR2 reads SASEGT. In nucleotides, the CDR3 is TGTGCCAGCAGTGAGCCAGGATCCATCAATGAGCAGTTCTTC. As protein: CASSEPGSINEQFF.